The 21 T cell receptor beta chains below all came from one sample that was sequenced in a study of blood T cells in healthy people across ages. It was with a sample-barcoded 5' primer and a J-beta primer mix that a second PCR of roughly 7 to 12 cycles was run. From the 5' RACE reads, TCRdb called clonotypes with MiXCR, one entry per CDR3 protein. The table shows 700,000 to 900,000 distinct CDR3 sequences, with approximately 55% occurring only once. Material for sequencing was blood. All receptors derive from a man at least 80 years old in good health.

This rearrangement joins TRBV6-6 to TRBJ1-5; 7 bases align to TRBD1. Germline CDR1 and CDR2: MNHNY and SVGAGI (reference sequence). The CDR3 spans 13 residues. V was clipped by 5 bases and J by 6 bases; unmatched bases: 4. CDR3 DNA: TGTGCCAGCAGTCAGGGGGGCGCTCAGCCCCAGCATTTT. Translating it yields CASSQGGAQPQHF.

This clonotype was counted a few times. The CDR3 reads CASSLAGQGYQETQYF. Here the CDR3 DNA reads TGTGCCAGCAGCTTGGCCGGACAGGGATACCAAGAGACCCAGTACTTC. The genes are TRBV7-9 and TRBJ2-5, with TRBD1 matching over 8 bases. This CDR3 comprises 16 residues. V trimming: 3 bases; J trimming: 0 bases; junction bases outside the gene matches: 6. From germline, CDR1 is SEHNR and CDR2 FQNEAQ (reference sequence).

This chain uses TRBV7-2 with TRBJ2-5; the match to TRBD2 covers 9 bases. After removal of 0 bases from V and 2 bases from J, the junction contained 4 bases not matched to a gene. This CDR3 spans 16 amino acids. Germline V gives CDR1 SGHTA, CDR2 FQGNSA. CDR3 residues: CASSLASSGRQETQYF. CDR3 nucleotides: TGTGCCAGCAGCTTAGCGAGCAGCGGGAGGCAAGAGACCCAGTACTTC.

V gene TRBV6-6 combines with J gene TRBJ2-5; the match to TRBD2 covers 9 bases. Trimming took 6 bases from V and 11 from J; bases not matched to a gene: 16. The CDR3 loop spans 15 amino acids. From germline, CDR1 is MNHNY and CDR2 SVGAGI (reference sequence). CDR3 region: CASRPPSGIRNEQYF. The CDR3 nucleotides read TGTGCCAGCAGGCCGCCTAGCGGGATTCGTAATGAGCAGTACTTC.

The sample holds one count of this clonotype. The V and J genes are TRBV28 and TRBJ2-4; no clear D gene. From germline, CDR1 is MDHEN and CDR2 SYDVKM. V gave up 4 bases and J gave up 0 bases, with 10 bases separating them. The length of the CDR3 is 15 residues. The CDR3 nucleotides are TGTGCCAGCAGTTCAGATGCGCCAGCCAAAAACATTCAGTACTTC. Its protein product is CASSSDAPAKNIQYF. Filled out from reference TRBV28 and TRBJ2-4, the complete variable domain reads DVKVTQSSRYLVKRTGEKVFLECVQDMDHENMFWYRQDPGLGLRLIYFSYDVKMKEKGDIPEGYSVSREKKERFSLILESASTNQTSMYLCASSSDAPAKNIQYFGAGTRLSVL.

This clonotype showed up just a few times. The rearrangement joins TRBV29-1 to TRBJ1-1, with TRBD1 matching over 7 bases. Trimming removed 7 bases from V and 0 bases from J; junction bases left unmatched: 5. The germline CDR1 and CDR2 sequences are SQVTM and ANQGSEA. CDR3 length: 13 residues. The CDR3 is CSAQGQMNTEAFF. The CDR3 nucleotides are TGCAGCGCCCAGGGACAGATGAACACTGAAGCTTTCTTT.

This clonotype was seen a few times. The rearrangement links TRBV18 to TRBJ1-1; a weak D match, TRBD1 (6 bases). V lost 4 bases, J lost 0 bases, and 9 bases lay in between. The germline V gene encodes CDR1 KGHSH and CDR2 LQKENI. There are 14 residues in the CDR3. CDR3 loop: CASSLRTVNTEAFF. Written as DNA, the CDR3 is TGTGCCAGCTCACTCCGGACAGTGAACACTGAAGCTTTCTTT.

This sequence joins TRBV11-2 and TRBJ2-7; D is unclear. Germline values: CDR1 SGHAT, CDR2 FQNNGV. The CDR3 is 13 amino acids. With 3 bases removed from V and 4 bases from J, the gap between germline ends came to 10 bases. The CDR3 loop is CASSFLRAYEQYF. In nucleotides, the CDR3 is TGTGCCAGCAGCTTCCTCCGAGCGTACGAGCAGTACTTC.

Only a few counts were recorded for this clonotype. The V and J genes are TRBV25-1 and TRBJ2-1; TRBD1 is a possible D gene (7 bases). The germline V gene encodes CDR1 MGHDK and CDR2 SYGVNS. This CDR3 spans 15 amino acids. V lost 5 bases and J 5 bases, leaving 16 bases between the germline ends. CDR3 sequence: CASSRQQGGNNEQFF. The DNA for the CDR3 is TGTGCCAGCAGTCGCCAGCAGGGGGGAAACAATGAGCAGTTCTTC.

This clonotype has just a few counts. This rearrangement joins TRBV10-3 to TRBJ1-4, with TRBD1 as a possible D gene (5 bases). The V end was cut by 4 bases, the J end by 3 bases, with 6 bases between. From germline, CDR1 is ENHRY and CDR2 SYGVKD. The CDR3 extends over 13 amino acids. This CDR3 is CAISGRANEKLFF. CDR3 coding DNA: TGTGCCATCAGTGGCAGGGCTAATGAAAAACTGTTTTTT.

This clonotype was seen more than once but under ten times. The chain employs TRBV3-1 and TRBJ1-2, with unresolved D. The CDR3 has 13 amino acids. Per germline, CDR1 LGHDT and CDR2 YNNKEL (reference sequence). V lost 0 bases and J lost 8, with 10 bases in between. CDR3 amino acids: CASSQEGPRGYTF. In DNA, the CDR3 is TGTGCCAGCAGCCAAGAGGGTCCCCGGGGCTACACCTTC.

The chain couples TRBV20-1 to TRBJ2-5; 9 bases line up with TRBD2. This CDR3 comprises 18 residues. The ends lost 3 bases at V and 0 bases at J; junction bases unmatched: 14. Germline CDR1 reads DFQATT; CDR2 reads SNEGSKA (reference sequence). The CDR3 nucleotides read TGCAGTGCTAGTCCCCACATTCTGGCGGGGGGGTACCAAGAGACCCAGTACTTC. Protein: CSASPHILAGGYQETQYF.

This clonotype was observed a handful of times. J is TRBJ2-5 and V is TRBV20-1; 9 bases are shared with TRBD1. The J call may be faulty, since TRBJ2-4 better matches the DNA end. The germline V gene has CDR1 DFQATT and CDR2 SNEGSKA (reference sequence). The CDR3 has 17 residues. CDR3 sequence reads: CSARVTGGEGAKNIQYF. For the CDR3, the DNA is TGCAGTGCTAGAGTCACAGGGGGCGAGGGAGCCAAAAACATTCAGTACTTC.

CDR3 sequence reads: CASSMGRGKEKLFF. The CDR3, as DNA: TGCGCCAGCAGCATGGGACGAGGAAAGGAAAAACTGTTTTTT. This sequence joins TRBV5-1 and TRBJ1-4; D possibly corresponds to TRBD1 (5 bases). The CDR3 covers 14 residues. The V gene's germline CDR1 is SGHRS and CDR2 YFSETQ. Trimming removed 4 bases at V and 8 bases at J, with 15 bases between.

The chain employs TRBV28 and TRBJ1-4; D is perhaps TRBD1 (5 bases). CDR1 is MDHEN, CDR2 SYDVKM, per germline. V was cut by 7 bases and J by 4 bases, with 10 bases left in between. This CDR3 is 13 amino acids long. The CDR3 DNA is TGTGCCAGCATCGGGGGATATAATGAAAAACTGTTTTTT. Translated: CASIGGYNEKLFF.

This clonotype was found once. The chain links TRBV7-9 to TRBJ1-1; weak D call: TRBD1 (5 bases). The germline V gene has CDR1 SEHNR and CDR2 FQNEAQ (reference sequence). Trimming took off 5 bases at V and 3 bases at J, with 16 bases between the two ends. CDR3 size: 15 residues. This CDR3 is CASSPRGTEDTEAFF. CDR3 coding DNA: TGTGCCAGCAGCCCCCGGGGGACTGAAGACACTGAAGCTTTCTTT. The variable domain in full, with the rest retrieved from reference TRBV7-9 and TRBJ1-1, is DTGVSQNPRHKITKRGQNVTFRCDPISEHNRLYWYRQTLGQGPEFLTYFQNEAQLEKSRLLSDRFSAERPKGSFSTLEIQRTEQGDSAMYLCASSPRGTEDTEAFFGQGTRLTVV.

The V call is TRBV6-6, the J call TRBJ2-1; TRBD1 matches 8 bases. Germline-derived CDR1 and CDR2 are MNHNY and SVGAGI (reference sequence). This CDR3 region has 15 residues. J lost 4 bases, V lost 4 bases, and 6 bases had no gene match. The CDR3 spells CASSSPTGVYNEQFF. The DNA for the CDR3 is TGTGCCAGCAGTTCCCCGACAGGGGTGTACAATGAGCAGTTCTTC.

Concerning this clonotype itself: The junction departs from germline at one end; a sequencing error may be responsible. V gene TRBV24-1 combines with J gene TRBJ2-7, with 8 bases matching TRBD1. The CDR3 extends over 16 amino acids. Germline loops: CDR1 KGHDR, CDR2 SFDVKD. The CDR3 DNA reads TGTGTCACCAGTGACCCGGGCAGGGGGCCATACAATGAGCAGTACTTC. Translated: CVTSDPGRGPYNEQYF.

The rearrangement joins TRBV5-6 to TRBJ2-1; TRBD1 aligns across 9 bases. The CDR3 is made up of 15 amino acids. Germline CDR1 and CDR2: SGHDT and YYEEEE. Losses at the gene ends were 4 bases for V and 5 bases for J; bases not matched to a gene: 7. In DNA form, the CDR3 reads TGTGCCAGCAGCACTCCCGGGACAGGGAACAATGAGCAGTTCTTC. This gives the protein CASSTPGTGNNEQFF.

This clonotype turned up a few times. V usage is TRBV24-1 and J usage is TRBJ2-5; 8 nucleotides agree with TRBD1. With V trimmed by 3 bases and J by 0 bases, 5 bases remained unmatched. This CDR3 has 16 amino acids. Per the germline V gene, CDR1 is KGHDR and CDR2 is SFDVKD. The CDR3 sequence: CATSDPGQDYQETQYF. The CDR3 region has the DNA TGTGCCACCAGTGATCCGGGACAGGACTACCAAGAGACCCAGTACTTC.

The DNA of the CDR3 is TGCAGCGTTGTTCCCCGACAGGGCAGTTACGAGCAGTACTTC. Its protein product is CSVVPRQGSYEQYF. The chain couples TRBV29-1 to TRBJ2-4; 7 bases align to TRBD1. Judging by the DNA end, TRBJ2-7 fits better; the J call may be wrong. In germline, CDR1 is SQVTM, CDR2 ANQGSEA. This CDR3 has 14 residues.